This T cell receptor beta chain derives from a study of Graves' ophthalmopathy and Graves' hyperthyroidism. Using RNA transcripts, the TCR beta CDR3 regions were amplified. HTBI-primed RT-PCR formed the first round, and a multiplex PCR formed the second. TCRdb re-derived calls from the multiplex PCR reads in MiXCR, one entry per CDR3 protein. Of a few hundred thousand distinct CDR3 sequences listed, 15% are singletons. V was clipped by 6 bases and J by 11 bases; unmatched bases: 14. This CDR3 spans 14 amino acids. The sequenced sample was peripheral blood. This TCR derives from a woman aged 18-29 years with stable Graves' hyperthyroidism. The chain combines TRBV12-3 or TRBV12-4 with TRBJ1-2, with TRBD1 identical over 8 bases. The CDR3 here is CASRRIDRGRRYTF. In DNA, the CDR3 is TGTGCCAGCAGGCGAATCGACAGGGGTCGGAGGTACACCTTC.